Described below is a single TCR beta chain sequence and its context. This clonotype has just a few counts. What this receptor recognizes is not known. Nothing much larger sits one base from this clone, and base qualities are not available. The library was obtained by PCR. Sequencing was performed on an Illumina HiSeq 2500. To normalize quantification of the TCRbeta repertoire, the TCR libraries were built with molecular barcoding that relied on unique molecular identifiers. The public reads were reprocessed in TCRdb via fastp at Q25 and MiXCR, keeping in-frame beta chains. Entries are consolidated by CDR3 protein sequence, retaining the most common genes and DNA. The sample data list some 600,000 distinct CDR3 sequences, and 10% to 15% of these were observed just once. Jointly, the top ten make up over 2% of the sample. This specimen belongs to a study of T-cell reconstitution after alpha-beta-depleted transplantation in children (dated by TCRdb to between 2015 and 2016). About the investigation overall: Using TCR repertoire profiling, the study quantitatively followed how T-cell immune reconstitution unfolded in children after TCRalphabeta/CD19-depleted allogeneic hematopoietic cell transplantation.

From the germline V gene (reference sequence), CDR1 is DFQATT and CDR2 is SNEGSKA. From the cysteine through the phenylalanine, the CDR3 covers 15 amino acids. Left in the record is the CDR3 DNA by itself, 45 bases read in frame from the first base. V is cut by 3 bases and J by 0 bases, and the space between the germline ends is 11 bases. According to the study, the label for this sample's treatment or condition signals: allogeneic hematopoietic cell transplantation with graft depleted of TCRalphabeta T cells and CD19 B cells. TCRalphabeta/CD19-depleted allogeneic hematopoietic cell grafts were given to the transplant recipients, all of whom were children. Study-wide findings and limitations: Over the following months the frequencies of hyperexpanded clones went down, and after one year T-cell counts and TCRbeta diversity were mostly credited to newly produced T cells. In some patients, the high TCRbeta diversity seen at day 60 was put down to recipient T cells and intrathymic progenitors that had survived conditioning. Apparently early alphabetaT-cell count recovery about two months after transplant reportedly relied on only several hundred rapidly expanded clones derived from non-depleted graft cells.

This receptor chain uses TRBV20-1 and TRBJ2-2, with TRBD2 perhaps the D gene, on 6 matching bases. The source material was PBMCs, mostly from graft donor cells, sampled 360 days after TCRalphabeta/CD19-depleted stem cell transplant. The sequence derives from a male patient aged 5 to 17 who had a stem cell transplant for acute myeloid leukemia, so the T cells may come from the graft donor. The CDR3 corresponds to CSARGEAPNTGELFF. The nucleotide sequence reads TGCAGTGCTAGGGGGGAGGCTCCGAACACCGGGGAGCTGTTTTTT.